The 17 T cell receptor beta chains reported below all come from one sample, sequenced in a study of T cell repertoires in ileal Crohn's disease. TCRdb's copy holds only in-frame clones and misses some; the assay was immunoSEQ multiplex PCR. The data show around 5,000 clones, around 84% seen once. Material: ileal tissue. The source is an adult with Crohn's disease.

Written as DNA, the CDR3 is TGTGCCAGCAGCCCCCGACAGGGATTTAACACTGAAGCTTTCTTT. It is translated as CASSPRQGFNTEAFF. The chain has TRBV7-6 and TRBJ1-1, with 7 bases aligning to TRBD1. CDR3 length: 15 amino acids. Germline lookup yields CDR1 SGHVS and CDR2 FNYEAQ. J lost 2 bases, V lost 5 bases, and 8 bases had no gene match.

The CDR3 coding sequence is TGTGCCAGCAGCATAAACGGACAGGGGAATTCACCCCTCCACTTT. Translated, it gives CASSINGQGNSPLHF. This sequence joins TRBV7-3 and TRBJ1-6, with 9 nucleotides matching TRBD1. V lost 5 bases to trimming and J lost 7 bases; unmatched junction nucleotides: 6. CDR1 is SGHTA and CDR2 is FQGTGA in the germline V gene. CDR3 length: 15 residues.

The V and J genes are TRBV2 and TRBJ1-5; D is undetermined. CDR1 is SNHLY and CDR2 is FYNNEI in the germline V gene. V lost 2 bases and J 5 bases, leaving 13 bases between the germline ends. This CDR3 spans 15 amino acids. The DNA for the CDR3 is TGTGCCAGCAGTGAAAGACAAACAACGTATCAGCCCCAGCATTTT. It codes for CASSERQTTYQPQHF.

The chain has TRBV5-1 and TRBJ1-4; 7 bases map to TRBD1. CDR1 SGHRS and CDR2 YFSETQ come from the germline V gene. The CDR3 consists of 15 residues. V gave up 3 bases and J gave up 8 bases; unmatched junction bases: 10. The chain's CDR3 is CASSSRGTGSEKLFF. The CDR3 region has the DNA TGCGCCAGCAGCTCCAGGGGGACGGGCAGCGAAAAACTGTTTTTT.

CDR3: CATSRDVGGDYGYTF. The CDR3 DNA reads as TGTGCCACCAGCAGAGATGTAGGGGGCGACTATGGCTACACCTTC. This chain uses TRBV15 with TRBJ1-2; TRBD1 agrees at 7 bases. This CDR3 spans 15 amino acids. Per the germline V gene, CDR1 is LNHNV and CDR2 is YYDKDF (reference sequence). V gave up 0 bases and J gave up 3 bases; unmatched junction bases: 4. The full variable domain, in which reference TRBV15 and TRBJ1-2 provide the parts outside the CDR3, is DAMVIQNPRYQVTQFGKPVTLSCSQTLNHNVMYWYQQKSSQAPKLLFHYYDKDFNNEADTPDNFQSRRPNTSFCFLDIRSPGLGDTAMYLCATSRDVGGDYGYTFGSGTRLTVV.

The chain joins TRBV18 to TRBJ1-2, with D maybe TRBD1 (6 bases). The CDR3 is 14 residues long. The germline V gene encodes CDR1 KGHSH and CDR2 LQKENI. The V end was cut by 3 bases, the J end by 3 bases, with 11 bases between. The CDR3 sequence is CASSPDGQYYGYTF. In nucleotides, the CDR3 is TGTGCCAGCTCACCCGACGGACAGTACTATGGCTACACCTTC.

The CDR3 bases are TGTGCCAGCAGCCCAGACAGGGGTACTAGCACAGATACGCAGTATTTT. Its protein is CASSPDRGTSTDTQYF. The gene calls are TRBV5-6 and TRBJ2-3; 8 bases match TRBD1. The V and J ends lost 4 bases and 0 bases, in that order; junction bases with no gene match: 7. The CDR3 has 16 amino acids. Germline values: CDR1 SGHDT, CDR2 YYEEEE.

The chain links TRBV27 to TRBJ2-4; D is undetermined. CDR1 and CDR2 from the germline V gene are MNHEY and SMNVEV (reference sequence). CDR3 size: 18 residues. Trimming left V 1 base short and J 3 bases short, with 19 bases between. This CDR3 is CASSLFIAKQDNKNIQYF. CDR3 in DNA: TGTGCCAGCAGTTTATTTATTGCCAAGCAGGATAACAAAAACATTCAGTACTTC.

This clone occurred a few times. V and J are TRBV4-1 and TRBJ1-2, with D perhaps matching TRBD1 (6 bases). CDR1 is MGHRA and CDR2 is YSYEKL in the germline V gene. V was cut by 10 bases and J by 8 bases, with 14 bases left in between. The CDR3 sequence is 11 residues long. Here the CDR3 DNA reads TGCGCCATCTACAGGGATTCGGGCTACACCTTC. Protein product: CAIYRDSGYTF.

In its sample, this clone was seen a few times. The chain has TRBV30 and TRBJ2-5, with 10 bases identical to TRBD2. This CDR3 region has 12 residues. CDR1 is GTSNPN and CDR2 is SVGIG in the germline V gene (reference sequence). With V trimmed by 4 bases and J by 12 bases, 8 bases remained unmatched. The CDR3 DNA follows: TGTGCCTGGAAGGGTAGCGGGGGGCCCGAGTACTTC. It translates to CAWKGSGGPEYF.

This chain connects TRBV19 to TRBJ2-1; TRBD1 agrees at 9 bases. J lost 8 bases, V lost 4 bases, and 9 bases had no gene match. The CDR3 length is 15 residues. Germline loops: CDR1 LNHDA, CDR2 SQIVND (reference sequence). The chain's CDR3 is CASSKRQGGMDEQFF. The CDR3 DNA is TGTGCCAGTAGTAAAAGACAGGGGGGCATGGATGAGCAGTTCTTC. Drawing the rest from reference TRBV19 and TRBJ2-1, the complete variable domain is DGGITQSPKYLFRKEGQNVTLSCEQNLNHDAMYWYRQDPGQGLRLIYYSQIVNDFQKGDIAEGYSVSREKKESFPLTVTSAQKNPTAFYLCASSKRQGGMDEQFFGPGTRLTVL.

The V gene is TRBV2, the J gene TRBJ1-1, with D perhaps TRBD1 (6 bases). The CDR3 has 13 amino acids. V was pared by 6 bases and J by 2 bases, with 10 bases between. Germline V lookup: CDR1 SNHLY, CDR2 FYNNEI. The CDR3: CASRRTANTEAFF. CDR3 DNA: TGTGCCAGCAGAAGGACAGCCAACACTGAAGCTTTCTTT.

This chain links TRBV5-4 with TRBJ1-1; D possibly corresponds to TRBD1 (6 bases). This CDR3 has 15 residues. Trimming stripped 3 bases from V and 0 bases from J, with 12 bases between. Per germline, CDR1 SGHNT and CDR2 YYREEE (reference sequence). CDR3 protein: CASSWAGDMNTEAFF. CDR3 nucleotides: TGTGCCAGCAGCTGGGCAGGGGACATGAACACTGAAGCTTTCTTT.

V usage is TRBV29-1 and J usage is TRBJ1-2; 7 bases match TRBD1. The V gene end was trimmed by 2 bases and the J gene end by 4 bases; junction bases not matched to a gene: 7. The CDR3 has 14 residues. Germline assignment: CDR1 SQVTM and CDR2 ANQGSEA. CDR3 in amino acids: CSVEPTGNGYGYTF. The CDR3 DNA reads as TGCAGCGTTGAACCGACAGGGAATGGCTATGGCTACACCTTC.

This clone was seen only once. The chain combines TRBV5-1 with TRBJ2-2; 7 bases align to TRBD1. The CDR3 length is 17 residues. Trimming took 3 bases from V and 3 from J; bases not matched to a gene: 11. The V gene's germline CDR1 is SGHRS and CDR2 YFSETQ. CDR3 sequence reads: CASSSDWDSPYTGELFF. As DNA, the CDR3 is TGCGCCAGCAGCTCAGATTGGGACAGCCCCTACACCGGGGAGCTGTTTTTT.

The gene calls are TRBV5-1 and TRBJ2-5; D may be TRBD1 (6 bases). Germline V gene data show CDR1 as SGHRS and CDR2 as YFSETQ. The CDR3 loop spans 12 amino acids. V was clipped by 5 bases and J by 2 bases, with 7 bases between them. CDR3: CASRGQQETQYF. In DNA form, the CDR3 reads TGCGCCAGCAGAGGACAGCAAGAGACCCAGTACTTC.

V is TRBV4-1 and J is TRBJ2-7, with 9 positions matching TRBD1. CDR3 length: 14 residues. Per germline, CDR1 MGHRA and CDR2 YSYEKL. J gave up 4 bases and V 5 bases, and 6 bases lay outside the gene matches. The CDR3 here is CASSSDRGGYEQYF. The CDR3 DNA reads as TGCGCCAGCAGCTCCGACAGGGGGGGTTACGAGCAGTACTTC.